This T cell receptor (beta chain) was recovered during a study of blood T cell repertoires in COVID-19 (dated by TCRdb to the early 2020s). For context, the study as a whole: Samples from collaborators originated in the United States, Italy and Spain and spanned both the acute and convalescent phases of COVID-19. The material from the prospective study consisted of cDNA or gDNA derived from T cells, B-cell-depleted T cells, or PBMCs. Subjects who had been exposed to COVID-19, were actively infected with it, or had recovered from it provided the deeply sampled blood TCRbeta repertoires that made up the dataset. The repertoires were released in a freely available public database meant as a resource for research on the immune response to SARS-CoV-2. The samples were drawn from two sources: the first 160 participants of the ongoing ImmuneRACE study, and 1,200 or so subjects contributed by 6 global collaborators. Nearly every sample came with metadata listing a de-identified subject ID, COVID-19 status, age in years and sex. Where HLA class I and class II types were available, the types were taken from metadata supplied by the sample provider, not from assay-based typing.

What the study reported, not specific to this receptor: Clinical and demographic metadata were provided uncurated, with the amount varying by source and participant.

TCRbeta CDR3 regions were amplified from genomic DNA using the immunoSEQ Assay, a bias-controlled multiplex PCR. In the original analysis: Nucleated cell counts per sample were estimated from amplification of reference gene primers within the assay. Sequence reads were collapsed and filtered to measure the absolute abundance of every unique TCRbeta CDR3 rearrangement. For each sample, productive Simpson clonality was calculated as the square root of Simpson's diversity index across productive rearrangements. TCRdb mirrors the immuneACCESS table, restricted to in-frame sequences. Some clones are absent from its copies; in checked studies, under half trace to an unresolved V gene, and the reason for the others is unknown. V and J calls and clone size are those listed in that table; D and trimming were worked out from the DNA. A total of roughly 260,000 clones appear in this sample, roughly nine tenths of them only once. Clones ranked in the top ten supply 6% to 7% of the sample.

About this clone itself: Which antigen it targets is not known. The input lacks base qualities; no much larger clone sits a single base away.

The CDR1 and CDR2 encoded by the germline V gene (reference sequence) are LNHDA and SQIVND. Deletion took 0 bases off V and 8 bases off J, with a span of 5 bases between the germline ends. From cysteine to phenylalanine, the CDR3 is 13 amino acids long. The DNA shown is the 39-base CDR3, in frame from base 1. Participants in the prospective study were enrolled through a virtual design, were aged roughly 18 to 90 years, and lived in approximately 24 United States geographic areas. In the prospective study, cohorts were assigned on the basis of participant-reported clinical history obtained from a screening survey and a study questionnaire. Mobile phlebotomists in the prospective study collected whole blood, serum and a nasopharyngeal or oropharyngeal swab from every participant. Participants in the prospective study had the option to provide additional blood draws and questionnaires over a roughly two-month period. Before DNA extraction, blood samples from the prospective study were shipped at room temperature or frozen.

The receptor comes from a woman aged 30 to 39 with acute COVID-19. Material for sequencing was PBMCs or T cells enriched from blood (not recorded which). The chain employs TRBV19 and TRBJ1-6; no D gene is confidently identified. For the CDR3, the sequence is CASSIDRHSPLHF. The nucleotide sequence is given as TGTGCCAGTAGTATAGACAGGCATTCACCCCTCCACTTT.